This TCR beta chain was captured in a study of T and B cells in COVID-19 patients. From blood, about 250-550 ng of genomic DNA served as TRB template. The germline gives CDR1 MNHEY, CDR2 SMNVEV (reference sequence). V shed 4 bases and J shed 5 bases, with 12 bases lying between them. The CDR3 has 14 amino acids. Regarding the study as a whole: Sorted SARS-CoV-2-responsive or tetramer+ T cells and CD4+, regulatory and CD8+ subsets were not yet sequenced.

This clonotype was counted a few times. Antigen specificity is unknown. BIOMED2 TRB-A/B primer pools were used in multiplex TRB PCR. MiXCR, run by TCRdb on the multiplex PCR reads, gives a single entry per CDR3 protein. The profile shows some 8,000 distinct CDR3 sequences, approximately 30% of them singletons. V usage is TRBV27 and J usage is TRBJ2-1; D uncertain. The sequence came from a human donor with active COVID-19. Sequencing was performed on blood. The DNA of the CDR3 is TGTGCCAGCAGTTGGTGGACGAACAACAATGAGCAGTTCTTC. Translation: CASSWWTNNNEQFF.